This record looks at one TCR beta chain sequence and its context. Its antigen is unidentified. Method: immunoSEQ multiplex PCR; TCRdb's copy keeps in-frame clones and lacks some. The table has approximately 88,000 clones, 84% seen once. The data belong to a study of cytomegalovirus exposure and HLA in healthy donors. About the study: The approximately 690 first-cohort repertoires and the 120 or so validation repertoires shared the same platform, a later analysis reported. Study results and limitations: Rare TCR sequences predominated, though certain public TCRs were found in many donors. The study labeled fewer than 200 TCR beta chains cytomegalovirus-associated. According to reports, the classifier identified cytomegalovirus status with high specificity and sensitivity.

The CDR3 length is 15 residues. Trimming removed 2 bases from V and 2 bases from J; junction bases left unmatched: 4. Germline V lookup: CDR1 SGHRS, CDR2 YFSETQ. The chain couples TRBV5-1 to TRBJ1-3; TRBD1 matches at 7 bases. Sequenced sample: PBMCs. The clonotype was recovered from a woman aged 18 to 35 in good health and CMV-seropositive. The CDR3 loop reads CASSLDREAGNTIYF. The CDR3 DNA reads TGCGCCAGCAGCTTAGACAGGGAGGCTGGAAACACCATATATTTT.